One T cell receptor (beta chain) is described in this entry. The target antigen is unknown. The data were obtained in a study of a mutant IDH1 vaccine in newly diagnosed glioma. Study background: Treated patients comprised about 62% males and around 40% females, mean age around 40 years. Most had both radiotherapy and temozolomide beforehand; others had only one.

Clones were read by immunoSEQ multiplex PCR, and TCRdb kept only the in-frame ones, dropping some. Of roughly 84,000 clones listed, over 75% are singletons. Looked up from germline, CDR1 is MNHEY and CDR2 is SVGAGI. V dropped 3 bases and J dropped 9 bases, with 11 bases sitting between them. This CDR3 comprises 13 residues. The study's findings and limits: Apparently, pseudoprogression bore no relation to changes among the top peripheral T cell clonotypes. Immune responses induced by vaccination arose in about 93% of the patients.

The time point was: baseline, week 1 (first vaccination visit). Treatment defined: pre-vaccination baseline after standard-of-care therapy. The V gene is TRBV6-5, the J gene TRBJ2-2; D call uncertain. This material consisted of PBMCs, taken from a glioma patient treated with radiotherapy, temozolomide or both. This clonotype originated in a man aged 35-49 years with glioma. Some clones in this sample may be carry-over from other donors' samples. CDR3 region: CASSYGKARELFF. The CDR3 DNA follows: TGTGCCAGCAGTTATGGAAAGGCCCGGGAGCTGTTTTTT.